This T cell receptor beta chain derives from a study of blood T cell repertoires in COVID-19. Study in general: Donors in the United States, Italy and Spain gave samples during acute or convalescent COVID-19. The analysed material was cDNA or gDNA that came from T cells, B-cell-depleted T cells, or PBMCs.

As originally analysed: Reference gene primers were amplified, and this amplification served to estimate nucleated cell counts. Assay used: immunoSEQ multiplex PCR; TCRdb lists only in-frame clones, some missing. For V, J and clone size, that table is used; D and trimming come from the DNA. The sample carries around 120,000 clones, around 81% recorded once. CDR1 is SNHLY, CDR2 FYNNEI, per germline. V shed 8 bases and J shed 9 bases, with 16 bases lying between them. The CDR3 sequence is 13 residues long. J is TRBJ1-4 and V is TRBV2; weak D call: TRBD1 (6 bases). The sequence derives from a man between 65 and 85 years old with acute or convalescent COVID-19. What was sequenced was peripheral blood. CDR3 coding DNA: TGTGCCAGCCGGGGGGGGGCGAGCCAAAAACTGTTTTTT. The encoded protein is CASRGGASQKLFF.